The rows below give T cell receptor beta chains drawn from one sample of a study of CD4+ T cells in melanoma. Assay: immunoSEQ multiplex PCR; the TCRdb copy retains only in-frame clones and omits some. This table holds some 110,000 clones, about 90% found once. Input material: peripheral blood. The source is a human donor with melanoma. The CDR3 runs from the conserved cysteine through the conserved F or W.

TRBV12-5,CASGATIGEQFF
TRBV28,CASSLSYRESYEQYF
TRBV25-1,CASSDRETNEKLFF
TRBV19,CASSMRSGSLNTEAFF
TRBV10-3,CAISEFDEQYF
TRBV9,CASSVARQDNEQFF
TRBV29-1,CSVEDRTGTSSFF
TRBV11-2,CASSGALSSYEQYF
TRBV27,CARRRLAGGPGQETQYF
TRBV27,CASSLSRLQETQYF
TRBV4-1,CASSQGGWRQQETQYF
TRBV19,CASSISGEDYGYTF
TRBV5-6,CASSLADRGYNEQFF
TRBV7-6,CASSSGRGNEKLFF
TRBV6-5,CASSYGTGSNQPQHF
TRBV5-1,CASSLVQSSYEQYF
TRBV14,CASSQGWKGPRNTEAFF
TRBV7-3,CASSLGSGGETQYF
TRBV12-2,CARPGQFYEQYF
TRBV9,CASSVRREGWANEQFF
TRBV5-1,CASSLGTGFYEQYF
TRBV23-1,CASRIQGQETQYF
TRBV2,CASNGFLAEQYF
TRBV10-3,CAISETRISTDTQYF
TRBV5-6,CASTNWGGVTDTQYF
TRBV11-3,CASSYGGLFYEQYF
TRBV29-1,CSVVGASTDTQYF
TRBV7-2,CASSPRPGGETQYF
TRBV5-4,CASSLPGQGTYEQYF
TRBV4-2,CASSQAPFGADTQYF
TRBV19,CASSIPRGTGELFF
TRBV7-2,CASSFPATGSNEQFF
TRBV9,CASSATSGYGYTF
TRBV7-2,CASSPRQGRSYGYTF
TRBV7-3,CASSLLGQGEETQYF
TRBV9,CASSVARDGSLGQFF
TRBV9,CASSVELRETQYF
TRBV4-2,CASSLRPGQEPYEQYF
TRBV6-6,CASSTPGGRGTQYF
TRBV7-8,CASSLLGAGSYEQYF
TRBV19,CASSRETSNEQYF
TRBV12-5,CASGLVLEGIGGNTIYF
TRBV7-6,CASSSGQGMGTGELFF
TRBV11-2,CASSLRSPGPYEQYF
TRBV25-1,CASSGLGQGPNTGELFF
TRBV6-5,CASSYFHEQYF
TRBV28,CASSLSGGADGYTF
TRBV10-2,CASSGRGAETQYF
TRBV11-2,CASSSGRGQSQETQYF
TRBV5-1,CASSSTSSTDTQYF
TRBV18,CASSPMMEDQPQHF
TRBV29-1,CSVRRTGGGSELFF
TRBV5-5,CASSARLGAGGELFF
TRBV2,CASGQGSSGANVLTF
TRBV19,CASSTPGLSSYNEQFF
TRBV11-3,CASSPDSADPGELFF
TRBV6-1,CASSELIGGKLFF
TRBV7-2,CASRRSGGANVLTF
TRBV5-7,CASSLLGGSADHRYEQYF
TRBV7-9,CASSLAQGQGASYEQYF